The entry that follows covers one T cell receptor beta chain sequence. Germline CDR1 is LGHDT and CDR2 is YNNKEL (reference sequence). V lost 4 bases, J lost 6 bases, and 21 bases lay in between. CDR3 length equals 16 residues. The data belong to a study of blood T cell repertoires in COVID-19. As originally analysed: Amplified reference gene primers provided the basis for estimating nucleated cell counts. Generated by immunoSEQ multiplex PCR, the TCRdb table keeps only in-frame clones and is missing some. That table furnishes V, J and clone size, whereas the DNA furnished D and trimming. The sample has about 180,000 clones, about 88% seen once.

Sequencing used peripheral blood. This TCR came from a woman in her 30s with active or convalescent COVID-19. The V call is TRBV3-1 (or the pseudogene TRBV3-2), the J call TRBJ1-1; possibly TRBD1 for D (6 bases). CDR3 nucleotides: TGTGCCAGCAGCCCGCCCACAGGGCAGCGAAGGGCTGAAGCTTTCTTT. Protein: CASSPPTGQRRAEAFF.